One sample yielded the 25 T cell receptor beta chains listed below, sequenced in a study of blood T cell repertoires in COVID-19. Here immunoSEQ multiplex PCR was the method, and the copy in TCRdb shows in-frame clones only, minus some. The sample consists of some 200,000 clones, 82% of them appearing once. The sample was peripheral blood. The receptors were gathered from a woman in her forties with acute or convalescent COVID-19.

The V and J genes are TRBV5-4 and TRBJ2-5; TRBD2 aligns across 9 bases. From germline, CDR1 is SGHNT and CDR2 YYREEE (reference sequence). The CDR3 spans 15 residues. V gave up 4 bases and J gave up 2 bases; unmatched junction bases: 6. Here the CDR3 DNA reads TGTGCCAGCAGCCCCGGCGGGAGGGGACAAGAGACCCAGTACTTC. It codes for CASSPGGRGQETQYF.

In its sample, this clone was seen once. The chain uses TRBV3-1 (or the pseudogene TRBV3-2) and TRBJ1-2, with 7 bases fitting TRBD1. Germline V CDR1 and CDR2: LGHDT, YNNKEL (reference sequence). With V trimmed by 1 base and J by 8 bases, 10 bases remained unmatched. This CDR3 contains 15 residues. CDR3 sequence reads: CASSQGSGGKKGYTF. The CDR3 coding sequence is TGTGCCAGCAGCCAAGGTTCAGGGGGGAAGAAGGGCTACACCTTC.

The chain uses TRBV11-1 and TRBJ2-5; TRBD2 matches 9 bases. The CDR3 has 16 residues. The germline gives CDR1 SGHAT, CDR2 FQDESV (reference sequence). J gave up 4 bases and V 5 bases, and 11 bases lay outside the gene matches. In nucleotides, the CDR3 is TGTGCCAGCAGCCAAATCCAACTAGCGGGCTCAGAGACCCAGTACTTC. The encoded protein is CASSQIQLAGSETQYF.

The chain recombines TRBV9 with TRBJ1-2, with D possibly TRBD1 on 6 matching bases. From germline, CDR1 is SGDLS and CDR2 YYNGEE. V was shortened by 3 bases and J by 2 bases, with 11 bases between the two germline ends. The CDR3 runs 14 residues. The CDR3 loop reads CASSAGAPNYGYTF. CDR3 nucleotide sequence: TGTGCCAGCAGCGCAGGGGCCCCCAACTATGGCTACACCTTC.

The sample holds one count of this clone. The rearrangement uses TRBV25-1 and TRBJ1-6, with D maybe TRBD1 (6 bases). The germline V gene has CDR1 MGHDK and CDR2 SYGVNS. This CDR3 region has 15 residues. Trimming took off 3 bases at V and 5 bases at J, with 11 bases between the two ends. The DNA of the CDR3 is TGTGCCAGCAGTGAGGGGACAAACAATAATTCACCCCTCCACTTT. This sequence encodes CASSEGTNNNSPLHF.

The V gene is TRBV10-2, the J gene TRBJ1-1; D unclear. With 10 bases removed from V and 2 bases from J, the gap between germline ends came to 14 bases. Germline V lookup: CDR1 WSHSY, CDR2 SAAADI. This CDR3 region has 13 residues. CDR3 sequence reads: CATQIGANTEAFF. CDR3 nucleotides: TGCGCCACCCAAATTGGAGCAAACACTGAAGCTTTCTTT.

V is TRBV7-6 and J is TRBJ2-3; 10 nucleotides align to TRBD2. With V trimmed by 1 base and J by 3 bases, 7 bases remained unmatched. Germline assignment: CDR1 SGHVS and CDR2 FNYEAQ. This CDR3 has 17 residues. The CDR3 coding sequence is TGTGCCAGCAGCTTAGTAGCAGCGGGGGGGCGAACAGATACGCAGTATTTT. It yields the protein CASSLVAAGGRTDTQYF.

The gene calls are TRBV18 and TRBJ1-2; no firm D call. This CDR3 comprises 14 residues. Germline V gene lookup returns CDR1 KGHSH and CDR2 LQKENI. V shed 2 bases and J shed 4 bases, with 11 bases lying between them. The CDR3 sequence is CASSPGESFYGYTF. The DNA of the CDR3 is TGTGCCAGCTCACCAGGGGAGAGCTTCTATGGCTACACCTTC.

The V call is TRBV24-1, the J call TRBJ2-3; a weak D match, TRBD2 (6 bases). This CDR3 comprises 17 residues. The germline CDR1 and CDR2 sequences are KGHDR and SFDVKD. The ends were cut back, 5 bases at V and 2 bases at J, with 19 bases in the middle. The CDR3 region is CATSGFNGRRDTDTQYF. The DNA for the CDR3 is TGTGCCACCAGTGGGTTTAACGGACGGAGGGACACAGATACGCAGTATTTT.

V and J are TRBV5-6 and TRBJ1-2, with 8 bases lining up with TRBD1. This CDR3 is 13 amino acids long. With V trimmed by 3 bases and J by 5 bases, 3 bases remained unmatched. Germline V gene data show CDR1 as SGHDT and CDR2 as YYEEEE. CDR3 DNA sequence: TGTGCCAGCAGCTGGAGGACAGGGTATGGCTACACCTTC. This sequence encodes CASSWRTGYGYTF.

The rearrangement uses TRBV27 and TRBJ2-7; 13 nucleotides align to TRBD2. CDR1 is MNHEY and CDR2 is SMNVEV in the germline V gene (reference sequence). The CDR3 contains 16 residues. V was pared by 3 bases and J by 3 bases, with 5 bases of the junction left unmatched. The CDR3 protein is CASSFRGLAGVYEQYF. For the CDR3, the DNA is TGTGCCAGCAGTTTTCGAGGACTAGCGGGAGTCTACGAGCAGTACTTC.

The chain recombines TRBV4-2 with TRBJ2-7; 9 nucleotides align to TRBD2. The V gene end was trimmed by 0 bases and the J gene end by 0 bases; junction bases not matched to a gene: 9. The CDR3 loop spans 18 amino acids. In germline, CDR1 is LGHNA, CDR2 YNFKEQ. This chain's CDR3 is CASSQDLLTSGLSYEQYF. In nucleotides, the CDR3 is TGTGCCAGCAGCCAAGATCTCCTGACTAGCGGACTCTCCTACGAGCAGTACTTC.

This chain connects TRBV6-5 to TRBJ1-1, with 8 bases lining up with TRBD1. The CDR3 covers 13 residues. Trimming at V came to 8 bases and at J to 3 bases, leaving 5 bases not matched to a gene. Germline V gene lookup returns CDR1 MNHEY and CDR2 SVGAGI. CDR3 in DNA: TGTGCCAGCGGAGACAGGGGCGACACTGAAGCTTTCTTT. Its protein product is CASGDRGDTEAFF.

The chain links TRBV12-5 to TRBJ2-3; TRBD1 aligns across 7 bases. The CDR3 spans 19 residues. CDR1 and CDR2 from the germline V gene are LGHNT and FRNRAP. Trimming took 2 bases from V and 3 from J; bases not matched to a gene: 17. CDR3 region: CASGLNSGLGGRWTDTQYF. CDR3 nucleotides: TGTGCTAGTGGTTTGAACTCGGGGTTAGGGGGCCGATGGACAGATACGCAGTATTTT.

The J gene is TRBJ2-7, the V gene TRBV15; 8 bases line up with TRBD1. V was clipped by 1 base and J by 4 bases; unmatched bases: 9. CDR1 is LNHNV, CDR2 YYDKDF, per germline (reference sequence). This CDR3 is built from 16 residues. CDR3 region: CATSRGRGQDGYEQYF. The CDR3 nucleotides read TGTGCCACCAGCAGAGGCAGGGGGCAGGATGGGTACGAGCAGTACTTC.

Only a few counts were recorded for this clone. This chain joins TRBV5-8 and TRBJ1-3, with TRBD1 identical over 9 bases. CDR1 and CDR2 from the germline V gene are SGHTS and YDEGEE. With 3 bases clipped from V and 4 bases from J, the junction kept 5 bases outside the gene matches. The CDR3 contains 15 residues. Here the CDR3 reads CASSSRGQGGNTIYF. The CDR3 bases are TGTGCCAGCAGCTCGAGAGGACAGGGGGGAAACACCATATATTTT.

This clone was seen once. The chain links TRBV5-6 to TRBJ1-2, with D perhaps TRBD1 (5 bases). This CDR3 is 13 amino acids long. Trimming removed 4 bases from V and 7 bases from J, with 14 bases in between. Per germline, CDR1 SGHDT and CDR2 YYEEEE. The CDR3 loop is CASSPWGGSGYTF. CDR3 sequence (DNA): TGTGCCAGCAGCCCCTGGGGGGGGTCTGGCTACACCTTC.

V and J are TRBV14 and TRBJ2-7, with D possibly TRBD1 on 6 matching bases. CDR3 length: 15 amino acids. Germline assignment: CDR1 SGHDN and CDR2 FVKESK. Trimming shortened V by 4 bases and J by 4 bases, and 17 bases separated the two germline ends. CDR3 DNA: TGTGCCAGCAGCCTAGGGGGTAACCGAAGATACGAGCAGTACTTC. It is translated as CASSLGGNRRYEQYF.

V usage is TRBV3-1 (or the pseudogene TRBV3-2) and J usage is TRBJ1-1, with D perhaps TRBD1 (5 bases). This CDR3 has 16 residues. The V gene's germline CDR1 is LGHDT and CDR2 YNNKEL (reference sequence). Trimming took 0 bases from V and 3 from J, leaving 14 bases between them. In nucleotides, the CDR3 is TGTGCCAGCAGCCAAGAAGGGCCCGGGGGGTACACTGAAGCTTTCTTT. It specifies CASSQEGPGGYTEAFF.

In its sample, this clone was seen a few times. In DNA form, the CDR3 reads TGTGCCAGCAGCGTGGCCGGGACTAGCGGGTTTCGCTCCTACGAGCAGTACTTC. Residues: CASSVAGTSGFRSYEQYF. The chain combines TRBV7-2 with TRBJ2-7, with 12 nucleotides matching TRBD2. In germline, CDR1 is SGHTA, CDR2 FQGNSA. This CDR3 comprises 18 residues. Trimming at V came to 5 bases and at J to 0 bases, leaving 11 bases not matched to a gene.

The CDR3 sequence is CASSLQGSPGEQYF. The CDR3 DNA reads TGTGCCAGCAGCTTACAGGGGTCCCCTGGGGAGCAGTACTTC. J is TRBJ2-7 and V is TRBV13, with D maybe TRBD1 (6 bases). Trimming took 2 bases from V and 7 from J, leaving 15 bases between them. The germline gives CDR1 PRHDT, CDR2 FYEKMQ (reference sequence). The CDR3 loop spans 14 amino acids.

The chain recombines TRBV19 with TRBJ1-1; 9 bases fit TRBD1. V shed 6 bases, J shed 8 bases, and the junction held 10 bases outside the gene matches. The CDR3 length is 14 residues. Germline V gives CDR1 LNHDA, CDR2 SQIVND (reference sequence). The CDR3 coding sequence is TGTGCCAGTAGGGGACAGGGTTTCCCCTCGGAAGCTTTCTTT. Its protein product is CASRGQGFPSEAFF.

The V and J genes are TRBV6-2 or TRBV6-3 and TRBJ2-1; 13 bases are shared with TRBD2. The CDR3 consists of 15 residues. CDR1 is MNHEY and CDR2 is SVGEGT in the germline V gene. V lost 5 bases and J lost 8; bases outside the gene matches: 6. In nucleotides, the CDR3 is TGTGCCAGCAGTGACACTAGCGGGAGGGTCGATGAGCAGTTCTTC. It yields the protein CASSDTSGRVDEQFF.

V and J are TRBV6-6 and TRBJ1-5, with D perhaps matching TRBD1 (6 bases). Germline CDR1 reads MNHNY; CDR2 reads SVGAGI (reference sequence). Trimming removed 0 bases at V and 5 bases at J, with 11 bases between. This CDR3 comprises 15 residues. The CDR3 loop reads CASSYSQGSYQPQHF. The CDR3 DNA follows: TGTGCCAGCAGTTACTCACAGGGTTCTTATCAGCCCCAGCATTTT.

The chain uses TRBV12-3 or TRBV12-4 and TRBJ2-7, with D perhaps matching TRBD1 (5 bases). The CDR3 covers 12 residues. With 6 bases removed from V and 4 bases from J, the gap between germline ends came to 10 bases. The CDR3 nucleotides are TGTGCCAGCAGCCTCAGGGAATACGAGCAGTACTTC. Its protein product is CASSLREYEQYF.